The T cell receptor (beta chain) under discussion was sequenced for a study of human T cells and chemical hapten exposure. Across the study: Sensitization involved placing 2% DPC onto a 2 cm by 2 cm region of upper inner arm skin. Diphenylcyclopropenone was administered weekly to the scalp of patients throughout the roughly 25-week study.

The time point here: pre-sensitization, week 0. Documented treatment: therapeutic diphenylcyclopropenone sensitization with weekly scalp DPC. At every patch-test visit, blood was drawn before the patch test was applied. TCRdb ran MiXCR on the RACE reads and lists one entry per CDR3 protein. The sample lists more than 250,000 distinct CDR3 sequences, approximately 7.5% occurring once. This clonotype was detected a few times. This receptor was taken from a man between 18 and 29 years old with alopecia areata. Some clones in this sample may be carry-over from other donors' samples. This specimen was whole blood, taken in connection with sensitization to the hapten diphenylcyclopropenone (DPC).

The CDR3 loop reads CATNPGQPQHF. In nucleotides, the CDR3 is TGTGCCACCAATCCGGGACAGCCCCAGCATTTT. This chain joins TRBV24-1 and TRBJ1-5; the D is unclear. The CDR3 loop spans 11 amino acids. V dropped 8 bases and J dropped 7 bases, with 8 bases sitting between them. CDR1 KGHDR and CDR2 SFDVKD come from the germline V gene.